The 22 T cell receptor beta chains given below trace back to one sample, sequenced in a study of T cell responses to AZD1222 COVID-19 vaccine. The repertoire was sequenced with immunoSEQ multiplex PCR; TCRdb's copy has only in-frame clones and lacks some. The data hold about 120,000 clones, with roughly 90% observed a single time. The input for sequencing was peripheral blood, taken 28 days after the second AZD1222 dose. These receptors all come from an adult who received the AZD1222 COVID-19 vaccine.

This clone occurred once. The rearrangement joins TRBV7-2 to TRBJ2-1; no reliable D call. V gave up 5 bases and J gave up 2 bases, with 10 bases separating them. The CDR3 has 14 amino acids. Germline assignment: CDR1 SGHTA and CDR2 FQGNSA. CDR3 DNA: TGTGCCAGCAGCCTTGACCCGACCTACAATGAGCAGTTCTTC. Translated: CASSLDPTYNEQFF.

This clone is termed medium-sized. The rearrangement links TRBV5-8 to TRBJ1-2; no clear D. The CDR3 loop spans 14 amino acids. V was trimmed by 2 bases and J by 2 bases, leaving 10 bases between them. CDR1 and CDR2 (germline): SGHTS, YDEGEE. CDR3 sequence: CASSFTGSNYGYTF. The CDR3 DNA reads TGTGCCAGCAGCTTCACCGGGTCCAACTATGGCTACACCTTC.

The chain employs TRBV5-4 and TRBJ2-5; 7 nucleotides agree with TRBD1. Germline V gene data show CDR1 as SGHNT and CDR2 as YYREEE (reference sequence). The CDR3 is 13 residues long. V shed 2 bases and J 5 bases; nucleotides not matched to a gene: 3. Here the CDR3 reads CASSFQGVETQYF. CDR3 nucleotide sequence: TGTGCCAGCAGCTTCCAGGGGGTGGAGACCCAGTACTTC. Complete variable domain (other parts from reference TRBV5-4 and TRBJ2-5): ETGVTQSPTHLIKTRGQQVTLRCSSQSGHNTVSWYQQALGQGPQFIFQYYREEENGRGNFPPRFSGLQFPNYSSELNVNALELDDSALYLCASSFQGVETQYFGPGTRLLVL.

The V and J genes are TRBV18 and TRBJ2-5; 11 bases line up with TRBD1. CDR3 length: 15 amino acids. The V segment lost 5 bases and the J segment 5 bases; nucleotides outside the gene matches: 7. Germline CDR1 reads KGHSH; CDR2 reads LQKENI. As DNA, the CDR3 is TGTGCCAGCTCAGAAAGGACAGGGGGCACGGAGACCCAGTACTTC. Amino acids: CASSERTGGTETQYF. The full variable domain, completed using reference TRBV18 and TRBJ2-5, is NAGVMQNPRHLVRRRGQEARLRCSPMKGHSHVYWYRQLPEEGLKFMVYLQKENIIDESGMPKERFSAEFPKEGPSILRIQQVVRGDSAAYFCASSERTGGTETQYFGPGTRLLVL.

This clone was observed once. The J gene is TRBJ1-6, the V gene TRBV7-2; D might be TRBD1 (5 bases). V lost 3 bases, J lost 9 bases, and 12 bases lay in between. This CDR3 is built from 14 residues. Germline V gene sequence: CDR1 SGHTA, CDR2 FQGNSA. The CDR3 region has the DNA TGTGCCAGCAGCTTGGAGGGGTTCTCTTCACCCCTCCACTTT. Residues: CASSLEGFSSPLHF. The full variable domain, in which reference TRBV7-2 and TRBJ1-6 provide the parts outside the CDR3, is GAGVSQSPSNKVTEKGKDVELRCDPISGHTALYWYRQSLGQGLEFLIYFQGNSAPDKSGLPSDRFSAERTGGSVSTLTIQRTQQEDSAVYLCASSLEGFSSPLHFGNGTRLTVT.

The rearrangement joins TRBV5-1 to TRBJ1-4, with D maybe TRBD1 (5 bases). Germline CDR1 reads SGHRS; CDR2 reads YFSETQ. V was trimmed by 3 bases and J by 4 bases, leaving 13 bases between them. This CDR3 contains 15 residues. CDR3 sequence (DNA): TGCGCCAGCAGCTCCCTGGGGCAGAGTAATGAAAAACTGTTTTTT. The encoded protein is CASSSLGQSNEKLFF.

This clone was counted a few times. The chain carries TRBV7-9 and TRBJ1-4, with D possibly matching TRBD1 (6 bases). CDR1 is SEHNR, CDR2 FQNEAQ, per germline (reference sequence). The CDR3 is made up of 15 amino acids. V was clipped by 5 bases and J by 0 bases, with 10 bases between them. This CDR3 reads CASSVQGATNEKLFF. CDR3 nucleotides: TGTGCCAGCAGCGTACAGGGTGCAACTAATGAAAAACTGTTTTTT.

The CDR3 sequence is CASSLNEETQYF. The CDR3 DNA reads TGTGCCAGCAGCCTCAACGAAGAGACCCAGTACTTC. The chain has TRBV7-9 and TRBJ2-5; D is unresolved. CDR1 and CDR2 from the germline V gene are SEHNR and FQNEAQ (reference sequence). Deletions cut 5 bases from V and 3 bases from J, with 7 bases between. The CDR3 covers 12 residues.

The chain's CDR3 is CASSFEGYGANVLTF. CDR3 DNA sequence: TGTGCCAGCAGCTTCGAAGGGTACGGGGCCAACGTCCTGACTTTC. V usage is TRBV7-3 and J usage is TRBJ2-6; no clear D gene. Germline V gives CDR1 SGHTA, CDR2 FQGTGA. V was shortened by 3 bases and J by 4 bases, with 10 bases between the two germline ends. This CDR3 region has 15 residues.

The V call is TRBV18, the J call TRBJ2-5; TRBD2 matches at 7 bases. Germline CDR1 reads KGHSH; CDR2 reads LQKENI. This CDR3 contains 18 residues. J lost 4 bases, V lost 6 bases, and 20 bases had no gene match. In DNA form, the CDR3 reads TGTGCCAGCTCTCCTGGATTCGTCACTAGCGTCCTCCGAGAGACCCAGTACTTC. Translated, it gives CASSPGFVTSVLRETQYF.

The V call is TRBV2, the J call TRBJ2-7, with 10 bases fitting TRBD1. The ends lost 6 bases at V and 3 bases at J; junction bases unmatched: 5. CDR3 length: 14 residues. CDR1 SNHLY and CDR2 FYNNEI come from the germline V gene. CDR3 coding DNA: TGTGCCAGCAGAGCCGGGACAGGGGTCTACGAGCAGTACTTC. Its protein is CASRAGTGVYEQYF.

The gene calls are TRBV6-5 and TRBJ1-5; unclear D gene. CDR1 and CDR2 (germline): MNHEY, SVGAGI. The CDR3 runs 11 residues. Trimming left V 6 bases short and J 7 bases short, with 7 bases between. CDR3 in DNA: TGTGCCAGCAGCGCTTTCCAGCCCCAGCATTTT. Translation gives CASSAFQPQHF.

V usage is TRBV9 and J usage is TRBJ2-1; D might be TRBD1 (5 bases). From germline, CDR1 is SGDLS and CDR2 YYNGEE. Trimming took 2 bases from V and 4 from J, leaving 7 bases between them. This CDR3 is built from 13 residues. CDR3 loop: CASSVGAYNEQFF. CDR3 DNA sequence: TGTGCCAGCAGCGTTGGGGCGTACAATGAGCAGTTCTTC.

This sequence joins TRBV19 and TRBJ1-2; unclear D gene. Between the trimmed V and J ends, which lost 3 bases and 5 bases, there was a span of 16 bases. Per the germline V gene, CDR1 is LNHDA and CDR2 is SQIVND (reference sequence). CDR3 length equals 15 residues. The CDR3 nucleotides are TGTGCCAGTAGTATTGCGGGTACTATGCCTTATGGCTACACCTTC. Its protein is CASSIAGTMPYGYTF.

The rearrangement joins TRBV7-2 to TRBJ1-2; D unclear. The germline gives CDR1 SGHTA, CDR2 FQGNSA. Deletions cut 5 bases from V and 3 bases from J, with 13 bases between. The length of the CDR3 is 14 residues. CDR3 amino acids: CASSPSGTYYGYTF. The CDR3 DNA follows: TGTGCCAGCAGCCCATCCGGAACCTACTATGGCTACACCTTC.

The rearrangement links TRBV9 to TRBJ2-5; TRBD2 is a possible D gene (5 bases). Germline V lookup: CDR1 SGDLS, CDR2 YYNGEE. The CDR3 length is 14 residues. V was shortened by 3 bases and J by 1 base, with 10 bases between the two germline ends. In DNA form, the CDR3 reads TGTGCCAGCAGCGAACTAGTGTCCCAAGAGACCCAGTACTTC. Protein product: CASSELVSQETQYF.

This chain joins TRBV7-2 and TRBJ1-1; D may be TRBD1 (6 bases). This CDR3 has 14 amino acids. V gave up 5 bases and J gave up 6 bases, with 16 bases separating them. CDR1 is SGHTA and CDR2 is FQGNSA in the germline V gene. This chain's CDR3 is CASSLQGWAAEAFF. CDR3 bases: TGTGCCAGCAGCCTACAGGGATGGGCGGCTGAAGCTTTCTTT.

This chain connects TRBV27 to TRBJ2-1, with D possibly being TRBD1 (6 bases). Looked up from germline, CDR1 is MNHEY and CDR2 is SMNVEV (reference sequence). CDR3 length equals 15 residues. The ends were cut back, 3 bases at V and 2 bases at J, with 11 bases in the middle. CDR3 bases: TGTGCCAGCAGTTTCCGGACAGCTACCTACAATGAGCAGTTCTTC. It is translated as CASSFRTATYNEQFF.

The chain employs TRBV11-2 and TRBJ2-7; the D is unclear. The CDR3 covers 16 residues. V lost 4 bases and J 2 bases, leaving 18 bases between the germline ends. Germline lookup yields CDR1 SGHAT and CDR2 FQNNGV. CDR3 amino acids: CASSSRSGNLAYEQYF. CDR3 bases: TGTGCCAGCAGCTCCCGGTCCGGTAACCTTGCCTACGAGCAGTACTTC.

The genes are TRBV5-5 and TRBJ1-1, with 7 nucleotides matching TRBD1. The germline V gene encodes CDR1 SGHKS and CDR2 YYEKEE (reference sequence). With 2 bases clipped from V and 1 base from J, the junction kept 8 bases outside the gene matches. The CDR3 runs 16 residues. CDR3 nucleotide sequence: TGTGCCAGCAGCTTTTACAGGGGAGTTTCGAACACTGAAGCTTTCTTT. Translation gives CASSFYRGVSNTEAFF.

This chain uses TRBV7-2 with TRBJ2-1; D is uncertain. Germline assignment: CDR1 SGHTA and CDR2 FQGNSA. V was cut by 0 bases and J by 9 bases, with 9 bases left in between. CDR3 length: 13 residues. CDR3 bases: TGTGCCAGCAGCTTAGCGCGAGTAGGTGAGCAGTTCTTC. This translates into CASSLARVGEQFF.

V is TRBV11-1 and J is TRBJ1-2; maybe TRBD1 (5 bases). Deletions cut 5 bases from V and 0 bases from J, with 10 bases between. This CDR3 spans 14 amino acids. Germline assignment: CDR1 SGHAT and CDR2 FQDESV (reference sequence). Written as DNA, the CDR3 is TGTGCCAGCAGCCCCGCAGGGACTAACTATGGCTACACCTTC. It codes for CASSPAGTNYGYTF.